This entry concerns a single TCR beta chain. The entry originates in a study of blood T cell repertoires in COVID-19. TCRdb's table, derived via immunoSEQ multiplex PCR, lists solely in-frame clones and lacks some. The table has hundreds of thousands of clones, about 88% seen once. With V trimmed by 2 bases and J by 6 bases, 7 bases remained unmatched. Germline lookup yields CDR1 LNHNV and CDR2 YYDKDF (reference sequence). This CDR3 is 15 amino acids long. This chain links TRBV15 with TRBJ1-2; TRBD1 matches at 9 bases. Input material: peripheral blood. The receptor comes from a man aged 65 to 85 with acute or convalescent COVID-19. The CDR3 loop is CATSRRQGEWDGYTF. The CDR3 bases are TGTGCCACCAGCAGACGACAGGGGGAGTGGGATGGCTACACCTTC.